This passage covers 18 T cell receptor beta chains from one sample sequenced in a study of blood T cell repertoires in COVID-19. Profiling relied on immunoSEQ multiplex PCR, and the TCRdb table lists in-frame clones only, not all of them. Of 200,000 to 250,000 clones listed, about 90% are singletons. Sequencing input: PBMCs or T cells enriched from blood (not recorded which). The receptors were sampled from a woman between 45 and 65 years old in a cohort exposed to, infected with or recovered from COVID-19 (not recorded which).

The rearrangement links TRBV5-1 to TRBJ2-7; perhaps TRBD1 as D (6 bases). Trimming took off 1 base at V and 3 bases at J, with 11 bases between the two ends. CDR1 SGHRS and CDR2 YFSETQ come from the germline V gene. The CDR3 has 14 residues. The CDR3 region has the DNA TGCGCCAGCAGCTTGTCAGGGGACAACTACGAGCAGTACTTC. It specifies CASSLSGDNYEQYF.

The chain combines TRBV4-3 with TRBJ2-7; weak D call: TRBD2 (5 bases). V shed 6 bases and J shed 3 bases, with 15 bases lying between them. This CDR3 has 14 residues. Germline CDR1 is LGHNA and CDR2 is YSLEER. The CDR3 here is CASSYTGFGYEQYF. CDR3 sequence (DNA): TGCGCCAGCAGTTATACGGGATTCGGCTACGAGCAGTACTTC.

V and J are TRBV24-1 and TRBJ2-7, with TRBD1 identical over 7 bases. Germline V gives CDR1 KGHDR, CDR2 SFDVKD. The CDR3 loop spans 14 amino acids. V trimming: 2 bases; J trimming: 2 bases; junction bases outside the gene matches: 2. The CDR3 here is CATSDSDRPYEQYF. The CDR3 DNA reads as TGTGCCACCAGTGATTCGGACAGGCCCTACGAGCAGTACTTC.

This sequence joins TRBV5-4 and TRBJ2-5, with 7 bases fitting TRBD1. The J segment lost 3 bases and the V segment lost 0 bases, leaving 5 bases of the junction unmatched. The CDR3 runs to 15 residues. Germline V CDR1 and CDR2: SGHNT, YYREEE (reference sequence). The CDR3 here is CASSLGNRGEETQYF. The CDR3 coding sequence is TGTGCCAGCAGCTTGGGCAACAGGGGCGAAGAGACCCAGTACTTC.

The chain uses TRBV10-3 and TRBJ2-3, with TRBD1 identical over 8 bases. CDR3 length: 13 amino acids. Germline-derived CDR1 and CDR2 are ENHRY and SYGVKD. Unmatched junction bases numbered 4, after V lost 6 bases and J lost 5 bases. The CDR3 region is CAIRETGGDTQYF. CDR3 bases: TGTGCCATCAGAGAAACAGGGGGAGATACGCAGTATTTT.

The chain employs TRBV5-4 and TRBJ2-7, with TRBD1 matching over 10 bases. Germline V gene data show CDR1 as SGHNT and CDR2 as YYREEE (reference sequence). After removal of 4 bases from V and 3 bases from J, the junction contained 4 bases not matched to a gene. The CDR3 consists of 14 residues. This CDR3 reads CASSTGQGGYEQYF. As DNA, the CDR3 is TGTGCCAGCAGCACCGGACAGGGGGGCTACGAGCAGTACTTC.

This clone was recorded a few times. The chain joins TRBV30 to TRBJ2-2; 8 positions match TRBD2. V trimming: 3 bases; J trimming: 4 bases; junction bases outside the gene matches: 4. There are 14 residues in the CDR3. Germline CDR1 and CDR2: GTSNPN and SVGIG (reference sequence). CDR3 sequence reads: CAWRRGVLTGELFF. As DNA, the CDR3 is TGTGCCTGGAGGCGGGGGGTCCTCACCGGGGAGCTGTTTTTT. Drawing the rest from reference TRBV30 and TRBJ2-2, the complete variable domain is SQTIHQWPATLVQPVGSPLSLECTVEGTSNPNLYWYRQAAGRGLQLLFYSVGIGQISSEVPQNLSASRPQDRQFILSSKKLLLSDSGFYLCAWRRGVLTGELFFGEGSRLTVL.

The chain uses TRBV7-9 and TRBJ1-2; 7 bases agree with TRBD1. Germline assignment: CDR1 SEHNR and CDR2 FQNEAQ (reference sequence). J gave up 4 bases and V 5 bases, and 4 bases lay outside the gene matches. This CDR3 is 13 amino acids long. The CDR3 here is CASSQGQSYGYTF. Written as DNA, the CDR3 is TGTGCCAGCAGCCAGGGACAGAGCTATGGCTACACCTTC.

This chain connects TRBV3-1 (or the pseudogene TRBV3-2) to TRBJ1-5, with D unclear. CDR3 length: 13 residues. The germline CDR1 and CDR2 sequences are LGHDT and YNNKEL (reference sequence). V shed 1 base and J shed 4 bases, with 5 bases lying between them. CDR3 nucleotide sequence: TGTGCCAGCAGCCAAGGGAGTAATCAGCCCCAGCATTTT. Encoded protein: CASSQGSNQPQHF.

This sequence joins TRBV7-3 and TRBJ2-3; 9 bases match TRBD2. The V segment lost 0 bases and the J segment 6 bases; nucleotides outside the gene matches: 10. Germline CDR1 reads SGHTA; CDR2 reads FQGTGA. The length of the CDR3 is 17 residues. CDR3 bases: TGTGCCAGCAGCTTAACCGGGACTAGCAGGGCCGGGGATACGCAGTATTTT. Its translation is CASSLTGTSRAGDTQYF.

DNA of the CDR3: TGTGCCAGCAGCCAAGAAGAGTTTGCGGCGAACCTATGGAATTCACCCCTCCACTTT. This gives the protein CASSQEEFAANLWNSPLHF. V is TRBV3-1 (or the pseudogene TRBV3-2) and J is TRBJ1-6; D not certain. CDR3 length: 19 residues. The germline V and J ends were trimmed by 0 bases and 7 bases, with 22 bases remaining between them. Germline V CDR1 and CDR2: LGHDT, YNNKEL (reference sequence).

The chain uses TRBV3-1 (or the pseudogene TRBV3-2) and TRBJ2-7; the match to TRBD1 covers 10 bases. Germline V lookup: CDR1 LGHDT, CDR2 YNNKEL (reference sequence). J gave up 6 bases and V 2 bases, and 7 bases lay outside the gene matches. The CDR3 runs 15 residues. The CDR3 loop is CASSQSDRGRAEQYF. In DNA, the CDR3 is TGTGCCAGCAGCCAAAGCGACAGGGGGCGCGCCGAGCAGTACTTC.

The V call is TRBV4-2, the J call TRBJ1-2; D remains ambiguous. Germline assignment: CDR1 LGHNA and CDR2 YNFKEQ. The CDR3 has 13 residues. Trimming removed 4 bases from V and 7 bases from J, with 13 bases in between. CDR3 sequence (DNA): TGTGCCAGCAGCCCACCGGGAGGAATTGGCTACACCTTC. Translating gives CASSPPGGIGYTF.

The CDR3 DNA reads as TGTGCCAGCAGTGAAGGACAGGGGATGAACACTGAAGCTTTCTTT. Translating it yields CASSEGQGMNTEAFF. This chain uses TRBV6-1 with TRBJ1-1; TRBD1 agrees at 8 bases. The CDR3 runs 15 residues. Germline assignment: CDR1 MNHNS and CDR2 SASEGT. After removal of 1 base from V and 0 bases from J, the junction contained 1 base not matched to a gene.

V is TRBV27 and J is TRBJ1-5; 8 bases are shared with TRBD1. This CDR3 is 14 amino acids long. In germline, CDR1 is MNHEY, CDR2 SMNVEV (reference sequence). Trimming took 6 bases from V and 3 from J; bases not matched to a gene: 4. CDR3 bases: TGTGCCAGCAGGCCGACAGGGGTCAATCAGCCCCAGCATTTT. Translating it yields CASRPTGVNQPQHF.

The rearrangement uses TRBV4-2 and TRBJ1-2; 7 bases align to TRBD1. This CDR3 contains 15 residues. With V trimmed by 2 bases and J by 3 bases, 6 bases remained unmatched. Germline CDR1 and CDR2: LGHNA and YNFKEQ. CDR3 sequence (DNA): TGTGCCAGCAGCCAACCGGGACAGAATGACTATGGCTACACCTTC. Its protein is CASSQPGQNDYGYTF.

The chain uses TRBV18 and TRBJ2-5; 7 bases align to TRBD2. The CDR3 length is 16 residues. Germline CDR1 KGHSH, CDR2 LQKENI. V lost 3 bases and J lost 2; bases outside the gene matches: 9. In nucleotides, the CDR3 is TGTGCCAGCTCACCGCTGACTAGCTTTTGGCAAGAGACCCAGTACTTC. Translated, it gives CASSPLTSFWQETQYF. Full variable domain (rest looked up from reference TRBV18 and TRBJ2-5): NAGVMQNPRHLVRRRGQEARLRCSPMKGHSHVYWYRQLPEEGLKFMVYLQKENIIDESGMPKERFSAEFPKEGPSILRIQQVVRGDSAAYFCASSPLTSFWQETQYFGPGTRLLVL.

This chain uses TRBV19 with TRBJ1-1; a weak D match, TRBD1 (5 bases). The CDR3 contains 16 residues. CDR1 is LNHDA and CDR2 is SQIVND in the germline V gene (reference sequence). Trimming cost V 0 bases and J 3 bases, with 14 bases left between them. CDR3 bases: TGTGCCAGTAGTATAGATCGTATGGGGCTGTACACTGAAGCTTTCTTT. Amino acids: CASSIDRMGLYTEAFF.